This T cell receptor (beta chain) was identified in a study of blood T cell repertoires in COVID-19. Participants were aged roughly 18 to 89 years from approximately 25 US areas. Cohort assignment relied on participant-reported clinical history. Cohort 3 donors were reported recovered after two negative PCRs, clearance, or symptom resolution. Sequencing was performed with immunoSEQ multiplex PCR; in TCRdb, only in-frame clones are kept and a portion is missing. This table has about 480,000 clones, about 85% appearing once. This clone was seen a handful of times. Trimming shortened V by 5 bases and J by 7 bases, and 15 bases separated the two germline ends. This CDR3 contains 15 residues. Germline CDR1 MNHEY, CDR2 SMNVEV (reference sequence).

The receptor was derived from an older woman who had recovered from COVID-19. V gene TRBV27 combines with J gene TRBJ1-6; D gene unclear. The sequenced sample was PBMCs or T cells enriched from blood (not recorded which). CDR3 amino acids: CASSHRRAYNSPLHF. CDR3 in DNA: TGTGCCAGCAGTCACCGTCGAGCGTACAATTCACCCCTCCACTTT.